This TCR beta chain was captured by sequencing in a study of blood T cell repertoires in COVID-19. This CDR3 is built from 14 residues. With V trimmed by 8 bases and J by 15 bases, 17 bases remained unmatched. Germline V lookup: CDR1 KGHSH, CDR2 LQKENI. TCRdb's copy holds only in-frame clones and misses some; the assay was immunoSEQ multiplex PCR. The sample yields about 220,000 clones, approximately 81% seen once. This chain connects TRBV18 to TRBJ2-1, with 9 bases aligning to TRBD1. The clonotype was recovered from a middle-aged man who had recovered from COVID-19. The sample was peripheral blood. CDR3 region: CASLGTGNSGVLFF. CDR3 sequence (DNA): TGTGCCAGCCTCGGGACAGGGAACAGCGGGGTGTTGTTCTTC.